This is a list of T cell receptor beta chains from one sample in a study of regulatory T cells in long-lasting Graves disease. MiXCR was run by TCRdb on the multiplex PCR reads, yielding one entry per CDR3 protein. The table lists 560,000 or so distinct CDR3 sequences, roughly 15% of them singletons. In addition, the sample was reused for a study of T cells in Graves' hyperthyroidism and ophthalmopathy.

This sample comprised peripheral blood mononuclear cells (PBMCs), obtained at new diagnosis, from a patient treated with antithyroid drugs. The receptor source for this set is a man aged 18 to 30 with Graves disease. Each CDR3 is given with its conserved first and last residue. D genes are given only for firm matches. Clone size is shown for a subset of rows, as once, few, many or a class of expanded clone.

j_call d_call clone_size v_call cdr3_aa cdr3_nt
TRBJ2-7 NA many TRBV20-1 CSAPTPGLAYEQYF TGCAGTGCCCCAACCCCGGGCCTAGCTTACGAGCAGTACTTC
TRBJ2-1 NA few TRBV10-3 CAISRTLYNEQFF TGTGCCATCAGCCGGACACTCTACAATGAGCAGTTCTTC
TRBJ1-1 TRBD1 few TRBV28 CASSRDSDLNTEAFF TGTGCCAGCAGTCGGGACAGCGACCTGAACACTGAAGCTTTCTTT
TRBJ1-4 NA few TRBV5-5 CASSFRDTGSNEKLFF TGTGCCAGCAGCTTCAGGGACACGGGGTCTAATGAAAAACTGTTTTTT
TRBJ1-4 NA NA TRBV24-1 CATSDGGTGRRGKLFF TGTGCCACCAGTGATGGGGGTACAGGCCGACGGGGAAAACTGTTTTTT
TRBJ2-5 NA many TRBV28 CASRTSGNGETQYF TGTGCCAGCAGGACCAGTGGCAATGGAGAGACCCAGTACTTC
TRBJ1-1 TRBD1 NA TRBV20-1 CSARQKGADDTEAFF TGCAGTGCTAGACAAAAGGGGGCGGACGACACTGAAGCTTTCTTT
TRBJ2-5 NA many TRBV2 CASSYTVGEETQYF TGTGCCAGCAGCTACACTGTGGGAGAAGAGACCCAGTACTTC
TRBJ2-1 TRBD2 many TRBV27 CASSSSLAGQQFF TGTGCCAGCAGTTCTTCCTTAGCGGGACAGCAGTTCTTC
TRBJ2-1 TRBD2 NA TRBV11-2 CASSLNFRLAGGYPSYNEQFF TGTGCCAGCAGCTTAAACTTCCGACTAGCGGGAGGTTACCCCTCCTACAATGAGCAGTTCTTC
TRBJ1-5 NA NA TRBV28 CASSLGPANQPQHF TGTGCCAGCAGTTTAGGTCCGGCGAATCAGCCCCAGCATTTT
TRBJ1-6 NA NA TRBV15 CATSPSFNSPLHF TGTGCCACCAGCCCCTCTTTCAATTCACCCCTCCACTTT
TRBJ2-1 TRBD1 NA TRBV6-1 CASSVRDRERQFF TGTGCCAGCAGTGTGCGGGACAGGGAGAGGCAGTTCTTC
TRBJ2-7 TRBD2 NA TRBV7-9 CASSLVGVLAGGSYEQYF TGTGCCAGCAGCTTAGTAGGGGTCCTAGCGGGAGGGTCCTACGAGCAGTACTTC
TRBJ1-1 NA many TRBV20-1 CSARDSVGIHNAEAFF TGCAGTGCTAGAGATTCGGTGGGGATCCATAACGCTGAAGCTTTCTTT
TRBJ2-7 NA once TRBV11-3 CASGLGGGTYEQYF TGTGCCAGCGGCTTAGGCGGAGGAACCTACGAGCAGTACTTC
TRBJ1-1 NA NA TRBV4-2 CASSQDRTSGRLPVKNTEAFF TGTGCCAGCAGCCAAGATCGGACAAGTGGACGATTGCCGGTAAAGAACACTGAAGCTTTCTTT
TRBJ1-5 TRBD1 few TRBV2 CASSGQGRDQPQHF TGTGCCAGCAGTGGACAGGGTAGGGATCAGCCCCAGCATTTT
TRBJ1-1 NA NA TRBV25-1 CASSELASVNTEAFF TGTGCCAGCAGTGAATTGGCCTCGGTGAACACTGAAGCTTTCTTT
TRBJ2-3 TRBD2 many TRBV12-3/TRBV12-4 CASSPGLAGVGDTQYF TGTGCCAGCAGCCCTGGACTAGCGGGAGTTGGAGATACGCAGTATTTT
TRBJ2-1 TRBD2 few TRBV7-2 CASSLPPKLAGGSLNEQFF TGTGCCAGCAGCTTACCCCCTAAACTAGCGGGAGGGTCCCTAAATGAGCAGTTCTTC
TRBJ1-3 TRBD1 NA TRBV4-1 CASSQEGRGQRNTIYF TGCGCCAGCAGCCAAGAAGGTCGGGGACAGCGAAACACCATATATTTT
TRBJ2-1 NA few TRBV9 CASSVDGSKVEQFF TGTGCCAGCAGCGTAGACGGGAGTAAGGTTGAGCAGTTCTTC
TRBJ1-5 NA many TRBV6-1 CASSFGEGKPQHF TGTGCCAGCAGCTTCGGGGAGGGGAAGCCCCAGCATTTT
TRBJ2-7 NA many TRBV20-1 CSAGGGESAEQYF TGCAGTGCTGGAGGGGGGGAGTCGGCCGAGCAGTACTTC
TRBJ2-7 TRBD2 few TRBV4-1 CASSQGERLAAAYEQYF TGCGCCAGCAGCCAGGGTGAGAGACTAGCGGCAGCCTACGAGCAGTACTTC
TRBJ2-3 NA many TRBV6-2/TRBV6-3 CASSSSLVGGTDTQYF TGTGCCAGCAGTTCCTCCTTGGTCGGGGGCACAGATACGCAGTATTTT
TRBJ2-1 NA few TRBV2 CASRRPGQSSYNEQFF TGTGCCAGCAGGAGACCAGGACAGAGCTCCTACAATGAGCAGTTCTTC
TRBJ2-1 NA few TRBV11-2 CASSFLDSLNEQFF TGTGCCAGCAGCTTTTTGGACAGCCTCAATGAGCAGTTCTTC
TRBJ1-3 NA many TRBV30 CALDSQQGNTIYF TGTGCCTTGGACAGTCAACAGGGAAACACCATATATTTT
TRBJ1-2 TRBD1 few TRBV6-1 CASSSTRRDSLYGYTF TGTGCCAGCAGCTCCACACGCCGGGACAGCCTATATGGCTACACCTTC
TRBJ2-4 NA many TRBV2 CASSGQGRENIQYF TGTGCCAGCAGTGGACAGGGGAGGGAAAACATTCAGTACTTC
TRBJ1-5 TRBD1 few TRBV19 CASNLGQGAVQPQHF TGTGCCAGTAACCTCGGACAGGGGGCTGTACAGCCCCAGCATTTT
TRBJ2-3 TRBD1 NA TRBV6-2/TRBV6-3 CASSDRTGADAQYF TGTGCCAGCAGTGACCGGACAGGGGCAGATGCGCAGTATTTT
TRBJ1-2 TRBD1 many TRBV6-2/TRBV6-3 CASRQGRLYGYTF TGTGCCAGCAGACAGGGGAGACTCTATGGCTACACCTTC
TRBJ2-5 TRBD2 many TRBV19 CASSIGTSARETQYF TGTGCCAGTAGTATAGGGACTAGCGCGCGGGAGACCCAGTACTTC
TRBJ2-5 NA many TRBV20-1 CSSRALQETQYF TGCAGCTCTAGGGCACTACAAGAGACCCAGTACTTC
TRBJ2-7 TRBD2 many TRBV10-3 CAINAGLAEVQYF TGTGCCATCAATGCGGGACTAGCAGAAGTGCAGTACTTC
TRBJ2-7 NA many TRBV30 CAWSAGRVSYEQYF TGTGCCTGGAGTGCTGGAAGGGTCTCCTACGAGCAGTACTTC
TRBJ1-5 NA many TRBV28 CASSQVQSNQPQHF TGTGCCAGCAGCCAGGTGCAGAGCAATCAGCCCCAGCATTTT
TRBJ2-6 NA NA TRBV7-2 CASSLPGDQRIQGSGANVLTF TGTGCCAGCAGCTTACCCGGCGACCAAAGGATACAGGGAAGTGGGGCCAACGTCCTGACTTTC
TRBJ1-1 TRBD1 many TRBV3-1 CASTRQGPRDTEAFF TGTGCCAGCACCCGACAGGGTCCTAGGGACACTGAAGCTTTCTTT
TRBJ1-5 NA many TRBV28 CASYKALRASNQPQHF TGTGCCAGCTACAAAGCCCTACGGGCTAGCAATCAGCCCCAGCATTTT
TRBJ1-4 NA few TRBV5-1 CASSLDPGLGEKLFF TGCGCCAGCAGCTTGGATCCCGGACTTGGTGAAAAACTGTTTTTT
TRBJ2-1 TRBD2 many TRBV5-5 CASSFGVAGMSYNEQFF TGTGCCAGCAGCTTCGGGGTAGCGGGCATGTCCTACAATGAGCAGTTCTTC
TRBJ1-1 TRBD1 NA TRBV12-3/TRBV12-4 CASSFPGQGATEAFF TGTGCCAGCAGTTTCCCAGGACAGGGGGCTACTGAAGCTTTCTTT
TRBJ2-5 NA many TRBV28 CASSFLGDTETQYF TGTGCCAGCAGTTTTCTAGGGGACACGGAGACCCAGTACTTC
TRBJ2-2 TRBD2 few TRBV2 CASRGTTLNTGELFF TGTGCCAGCAGAGGGACTACCTTAAACACCGGGGAGCTGTTTTTT
TRBJ2-7 TRBD2 many TRBV9 CASSVRREGLYEQYF TGTGCCAGCAGCGTAAGGCGGGAGGGCCTTTACGAGCAGTACTTC
TRBJ2-5 NA few TRBV29-1 CSVEQRGTLQETQYF TGCAGCGTTGAACAGAGGGGCACCCTTCAAGAGACCCAGTACTTC
TRBJ2-5 NA NA TRBV5-1 CASSPRDTGETRYF TGCGCCAGCAGCCCCAGGGATACCGGGGAGACCCGGTACTTC
TRBJ2-3 NA NA TRBV6-2/TRBV6-3 CASSPTPDRTDTQYF TGTGCCAGCAGCCCAACCCCCGACCGCACAGATACGCAGTATTTT